A single sample is the source of the 2 T cell receptor beta chains below, sequenced in a study of T cell repertoires in cytomegalovirus infection. These receptors' targets are unknown. TCRdb itself ran the reads through MiXCR, one entry per CDR3 protein. The data contain approximately 1,000,000 distinct CDR3 sequences, roughly 31% of them seen just once; the ten biggest clones take up around 15%. This specimen consisted of cultured CD8+ T cells from PBMCs, obtained from culture after CMV antigen stimulation. The receptor source for this set is a human donor in good health (CMV status not recorded). Some clones in this sample may be carry-over from other donors' samples.

The chain has TRBV20-1 and TRBJ2-5; 10 nucleotides line up with TRBD2. Germline V CDR1 and CDR2: DFQATT, SNEGSKA (reference sequence). This CDR3 has 17 amino acids. V lost 1 base, J lost 5 bases, and 13 bases stayed unmatched. CDR3 nucleotides: TGCAGTGCTAGAGTTAGCGGGGGGCTATCCCGTGAGGAGACCCAGTACTTC. Its protein is CSARVSGGLSREETQYF.

The table lists this clonotype with many counts. This chain joins TRBV6-5 and TRBJ1-5; tentative D call: TRBD1 (5 bases). Germline-derived CDR1 and CDR2 are MNHEY and SVGAGI. Trimming took off 1 base at V and 4 bases at J, with 17 bases between the two ends. The length of the CDR3 is 17 residues. CDR3 protein: CASSYFYTPGANQPQHF. CDR3 bases: TGTGCCAGCAGTTACTTTTATACACCCGGGGCTAATCAGCCCCAGCATTTT.